Listed below are T cell receptor beta chains from one sample, sequenced in a study of cytomegalovirus exposure and HLA in healthy donors. The method was immunoSEQ multiplex PCR; TCRdb's version includes in-frame clones alone and lacks a portion of them. The data show about 140,000 clones, roughly 77% seen once. Sequenced sample: PBMCs. The receptors stem from a man younger than 35 in good health and CMV-seropositive. Both conserved end residues are part of each CDR3. The D gene is left open where the match is weak. Clone size is shown for a subset of rows, as once, few, many or a class of expanded clone.

TRBJ2-7 | - | 15 | - | TRBV5-1 | CASSLEPARAYEQYF | TGCGCCAGCAGCTTGGAACCAGCGCGAGCCTACGAGCAGTACTTC
TRBJ2-3 | TRBD2 | 16 | - | TRBV28 | CASSLPGTSGSDTQYF | TGTGCCAGCAGTTTACCCGGGACTAGCGGGAGTGATACGCAGTATTTT
TRBJ2-7 | TRBD2 | 16 | - | TRBV15 | CATKSPSGRDPYEQYF | TGTGCCACCAAAAGCCCTAGCGGGAGAGACCCCTACGAGCAGTACTTC
TRBJ2-5 | - | 15 | - | TRBV4-1 | CASSQRAGALETQYF | TGCGCCAGCAGCCAAAGGGCGGGGGCGCTTGAGACCCAGTACTTC
TRBJ1-2 | - | 12 | - | TRBV7-9 | CASSLAFDGYTF | TGTGCCAGCAGCTTAGCCTTCGATGGCTACACCTTC
TRBJ2-7 | TRBD2 | 16 | once | TRBV5-6 | CASSSRGLAGIYEQYF | TGTGCCAGCAGCTCGAGGGGACTAGCGGGGATCTACGAGCAGTACTTC
TRBJ2-7 | - | 13 | once | TRBV29-1 | CSVAGRYLYEQYF | TGCAGCGTCGCGGGCAGGTATCTTTACGAGCAGTACTTC
TRBJ2-1 | - | 13 | - | TRBV6-5 | CATPRSTASEQFF | TGTGCCACCCCGCGATCGACAGCGAGTGAGCAGTTCTTC
TRBJ2-3 | TRBD2 | 14 | - | TRBV7-9 | CASSLTGGSDTQYF | TGTGCCAGCAGCTTAACGGGAGGGTCGGATACGCAGTATTTT
TRBJ1-1 | TRBD1 | 12 | - | TRBV5-4 | CASSRDRAEAFF | TGTGCCAGCAGCCGGGACAGGGCTGAAGCTTTCTTT
TRBJ2-7 | TRBD1 | 17 | few | TRBV18 | CASSPPVGGNRRYEQYF | TGTGCCAGCTCACCACCGGTAGGGGGCAACCGCCGGTACGAGCAGTACTTC
TRBJ1-4 | - | 16 | - | TRBV2 | CASSAATGYVNEKLFF | TGTGCCAGCAGTGCCGCCACAGGGTATGTCAACGAAAAACTGTTTTTT
TRBJ2-3 | - | 15 | - | TRBV2 | CASSVGGGSTDTQYF | TGTGCCAGCAGTGTAGGGGGAGGGAGCACAGATACGCAGTATTTT
TRBJ2-7 | TRBD2 | 13 | - | TRBV2 | CASSSGDHYEQYF | TGTGCCAGCAGCAGCGGGGACCACTACGAGCAGTACTTC
TRBJ1-1 | - | 15 | - | TRBV5-5 | CASTERVTETTEAFF | TGTGCCAGCACAGAGAGGGTGACCGAGACAACAGAAGCTTTCTTT
TRBJ2-1 | TRBD1 | 13 | - | TRBV6-5 | CASRRDRLTEQFF | TGTGCCAGCAGACGGGACAGGTTGACTGAGCAGTTCTTC
TRBJ2-7 | - | 14 | - | TRBV10-3 | CAISRGRETYEQYF | TGTGCCATCAGCAGAGGACGGGAGACCTACGAGCAGTACTTC
TRBJ2-2 | TRBD2 | 16 | - | TRBV7-3 | CASSPGLAANTGELFF | TGTGCCAGCAGCCCCGGGCTAGCGGCAAACACCGGGGAGCTGTTTTTT
TRBJ2-2 | - | 14 | - | TRBV7-2 | CASRGAFDTGELFF | TGTGCCAGCAGAGGGGCGTTCGACACCGGGGAGCTGTTTTTT
TRBJ2-7 | TRBD2 | 15 | - | TRBV19 | CASSNAGLASDEQYF | TGTGCCAGTAGTAACGCGGGACTAGCGAGCGACGAGCAGTACTTC
TRBJ2-4 | - | 18 | - | TRBV7-2 | CASSLGRATGIAKNIQYF | TGTGCCAGCAGCTTGGGCAGGGCGACTGGAATAGCCAAAAACATTCAGTACTTC
TRBJ1-2 | - | 16 | - | TRBV6-1 | CASSEALGGRLYGYTF | TGTGCCAGCAGTGAAGCGCTCGGGGGGCGGCTCTATGGCTACACCTTC
TRBJ2-7 | TRBD1 | 13 | - | TRBV2 | CASRGQGTYEQYF | TGTGCCAGCAGGGGACAGGGGACCTACGAGCAGTACTTC
TRBJ1-1 | TRBD1 | 16 | - | TRBV18 | CASAGRQGAGNTEAFF | TGTGCCAGCGCCGGAAGACAGGGGGCAGGGAACACTGAAGCTTTCTTT
TRBJ1-5 | - | 14 | - | TRBV27 | CASSLRANSGPQHF | TGTGCCAGCAGTTTGAGGGCAAACTCGGGGCCCCAGCATTTT